Sequencing of this T cell receptor (beta chain) was carried out in a study of PD-1 blockade in classical Hodgkin lymphoma. Time point described: cycle 4 day 1 (C4D1), after 6 weeks of nivolumab. Following autologous stem cell transplantation, relapse occurred in every patient, and exposure to brentuximab vedotin varied. Generated by immunoSEQ multiplex PCR, the TCRdb table keeps only in-frame clones and is missing some. The sample records some 24,000 clones, around 68% being singletons. The CDR3 totals 12 residues. V was pared by 8 bases and J by 10 bases, with 12 bases between. Germline V gives CDR1 MDHEN, CDR2 SYDVKM.

The sample consisted of peripheral blood mononuclear cells (PBMCs), taken before the fourth cycle of nivolumab. The genes are TRBV28 and TRBJ1-6; unclear D gene. The receptor comes from a human donor with classical Hodgkin lymphoma. CDR3 DNA sequence: TGTGCCAGCCGATGGAAGGAGTCACCCCTCCACTTT. It yields the protein CASRWKESPLHF.